The clone carrying this T cell receptor beta chain was seen a few times. The target antigen is unknown. This specimen comes from a study of identical twins. Findings of the study overall: Because invariant MAIT and iNKT cells could be present, zero-insertion analyses could be partly confounded. Insertion counts were lower in abundant cord blood beta clonotypes, a trend that memory repertoires did not show.

TCRdb re-derived calls from the 5' RACE reads in MiXCR, one entry per CDR3 protein. The sample has about 720,000 distinct CDR3 sequences, approximately 18% seen once. This CDR3 is 12 amino acids long. The V gene's germline CDR1 is LNHNV and CDR2 YYDKDF (reference sequence). V was shortened by 5 bases and J by 6 bases, with 8 bases between the two germline ends. Another study also made use of these data, one on T cells expressing NK-cell markers. This second report adds: Several experiments added an anti-gamma-delta TCR antibody to sort only alpha-beta TCR T cells. Also leading the CD3+CD56-NKG2C+ fraction in several donors were these clonotypes.

The clonotype comes from a woman aged 18-29 years in good health. V usage is TRBV15 and J usage is TRBJ2-1; D is undetermined. Sequencing used PBMCs. The CDR3 protein is CATSDASNEQFF. In DNA, the CDR3 is TGTGCCACCAGCGACGCGAGCAATGAGCAGTTCTTC. The entire variable domain, with the rest obtained from reference TRBV15 and TRBJ2-1, is as follows: DAMVIQNPRYQVTQFGKPVTLSCSQTLNHNVMYWYQQKSSQAPKLLFHYYDKDFNNEADTPDNFQSRRPNTSFCFLDIRSPGLGDTAMYLCATSDASNEQFFGPGTRLTVL.